The sequence of this TCR beta chain was determined in a study of naive and memory T cell subsets. General study findings and limits: A clonotype means one alpha or beta sequence, not an alpha/beta pair.

From the second PCR step, alpha and beta chains were amplified apart. Details on this clonotype: Its antigen is undetermined.

Two oligonucleotides, mixed equimolar, formed the beta constant-region primer covering TRBC1 and TRBC2. Ligated cDNA was amplified by four rounds of PCR with nested alpha and beta constant-region primers and SP2. One entry per CDR3 protein, called by TCRdb with MiXCR from the UMI-ligation and nested PCR reads. The table has over 100,000 distinct CDR3 sequences, roughly 32% seen once. Germline CDR1 SGHNT, CDR2 YYREEE (reference sequence). CDR3 length equals 17 residues. V lost 4 bases, J lost 7 bases, and 14 bases stayed unmatched. This chain uses TRBV5-4 with TRBJ2-1; 10 bases map to TRBD1. The origin of this receptor is a human donor in good health. The sequencing input was central memory CD4+ T cells from blood. CDR3 loop: CASSLMVTGTGVNEQFF. CDR3 in DNA: TGTGCCAGCAGCCTGATGGTGACCGGGACAGGGGTAAATGAGCAGTTCTTC.